This T cell receptor (beta chain) was recovered during a study of OX40 agonist ivuxolimab in advanced cancers. TCRdb keeps only in-frame clones here, not all; method: immunoSEQ multiplex PCR. The data show about 12,000 clones, over 70% seen once. Germline-derived CDR1 and CDR2 are SEHNR and FQNEAQ (reference sequence). This CDR3 spans 15 amino acids. The trim removed 0 bases at V and 5 bases at J, leaving 3 bases unmatched. The rearrangement uses TRBV7-9 and TRBJ2-2; 7 bases are shared with TRBD2. The source was CD4+ or CD8+ T cells sorted from blood, collected in a trial of the OX40 agonist ivuxolimab. This receptor was identified in an adult with an advanced solid tumor such as melanoma, head and neck, liver or kidney cancer. In nucleotides, the CDR3 is TGTGCCAGCAGCTTAGCGGGAGGGCCTACCGGGGAGCTGTTTTTT. Translated, it gives CASSLAGGPTGELFF.